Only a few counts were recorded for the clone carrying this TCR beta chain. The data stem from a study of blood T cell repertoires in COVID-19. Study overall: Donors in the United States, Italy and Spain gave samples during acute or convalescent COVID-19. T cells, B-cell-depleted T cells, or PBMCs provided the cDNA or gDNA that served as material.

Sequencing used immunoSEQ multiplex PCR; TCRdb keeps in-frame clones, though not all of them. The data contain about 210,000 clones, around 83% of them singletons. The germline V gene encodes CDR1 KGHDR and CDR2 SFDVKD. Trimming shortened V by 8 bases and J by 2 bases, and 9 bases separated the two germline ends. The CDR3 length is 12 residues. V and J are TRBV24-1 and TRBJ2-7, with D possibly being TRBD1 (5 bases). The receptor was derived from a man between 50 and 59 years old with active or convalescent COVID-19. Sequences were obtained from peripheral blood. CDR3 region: CATKGQPYEQYF. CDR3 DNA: TGTGCCACCAAAGGACAACCCTACGAGCAGTACTTC.